Listed below are T cell receptor beta chains from one sample, sequenced in a study of early T cells in non-severe SARS-CoV-2 infection. TCRdb analysed the 5' RACE reads with MiXCR anew, one entry per CDR3 protein. The data show some 38,000 distinct CDR3 sequences, around 5% seen once. Sequenced material: whole blood. The receptors shown here come from an adult who was a healthcare worker with PCR-confirmed SARS-CoV-2 infection or an uninfected control (not recorded which). The CDR3 runs from the conserved cysteine through the conserved F or W. The D gene is left open where the match is weak. Size is stated for part of the rows, as once, few or many counts, or as a class when the clone is expanded.

d_call: .
j_call: TRBJ2-1
v_call: TRBV19
clone_size: many
cdr3_aa: CASSKTVAEQFF
cdr3_nt: TGTGCCAGTAGTAAGACGGTAGCCGAGCAGTTCTTC

d_call: TRBD2
j_call: TRBJ2-7
v_call: TRBV7-2
clone_size: many
cdr3_aa: CASSNELAGGHEQYF
cdr3_nt: TGTGCCAGCAGCAACGAGCTAGCGGGGGGCCACGAGCAGTACTTC

d_call: .
j_call: TRBJ2-1
v_call: TRBV24-1
clone_size: few
cdr3_aa: CATSDYYNEQFF
cdr3_nt: TGTGCCACCAGTGACTACTACAATGAGCAGTTCTTC

d_call: TRBD2
j_call: TRBJ2-7
v_call: TRBV27
clone_size: many
cdr3_aa: CASAGAYEQYF
cdr3_nt: TGTGCCAGCGCGGGGGCCTACGAGCAGTACTTC

d_call: .
j_call: TRBJ2-1
v_call: TRBV12-3/TRBV12-4
clone_size: many
cdr3_aa: CASRPGVYNEQFF
cdr3_nt: TGTGCCAGCAGGCCGGGGGTCTACAATGAGCAGTTCTTC

d_call: .
j_call: TRBJ2-7
v_call: TRBV6-2/TRBV6-3
clone_size: few
cdr3_aa: CASGRRDGWYEQYF
cdr3_nt: TGTGCCAGCGGTCGCCGGGACGGATGGTACGAGCAGTACTTC

d_call: .
j_call: TRBJ2-5
v_call: TRBV6-2/TRBV6-3
clone_size: .
cdr3_aa: CASSEQAGTLTGQTQYF
cdr3_nt: TGTGCCAGCAGTGAACAAGCCGGGACTCTCACGGGTCAGACCCAGTACTTC

d_call: .
j_call: TRBJ1-2
v_call: TRBV6-1
clone_size: many
cdr3_aa: CASSEWGSQQSPYGYTF
cdr3_nt: TGTGCCAGCAGTGAATGGGGGAGTCAACAATCCCCCTATGGCTACACCTTC

d_call: .
j_call: TRBJ1-5
v_call: TRBV7-2
clone_size: many
cdr3_aa: CASSHGDPSNQPQHF
cdr3_nt: TGTGCCAGCAGCCACGGGGACCCAAGCAATCAGCCCCAGCATTTT

d_call: .
j_call: TRBJ2-7
v_call: TRBV19
clone_size: many
cdr3_aa: CASSRAGTNYEQYF
cdr3_nt: TGTGCCAGTAGCCGGGCCGGGACAAACTACGAGCAGTACTTC

d_call: .
j_call: TRBJ2-3
v_call: TRBV28
clone_size: .
cdr3_aa: CASSGSRVTDTQYF
cdr3_nt: TGTGCCAGCAGCGGGAGTAGGGTTACAGATACGCAGTATTTT

d_call: .
j_call: TRBJ2-1
v_call: TRBV6-2/TRBV6-3
clone_size: many
cdr3_aa: CASSRGRLSNEQFF
cdr3_nt: TGTGCCAGCAGTCGGGGGCGTCTGAGCAATGAGCAGTTCTTC

d_call: .
j_call: TRBJ2-1
v_call: TRBV7-8
clone_size: .
cdr3_aa: CATTNSRQRSYNEQFF
cdr3_nt: TGTGCCACCACCAATTCCCGCCAGCGCTCCTACAATGAGCAGTTCTTC

d_call: TRBD1
j_call: TRBJ1-1
v_call: TRBV27
clone_size: many
cdr3_aa: CASSYHPGGGNTEAFF
cdr3_nt: TGTGCCAGCAGTTACCACCCAGGGGGCGGTAACACTGAAGCTTTCTTT

d_call: .
j_call: TRBJ2-5
v_call: TRBV5-1
clone_size: few
cdr3_aa: CASSFGLNLQETQYF
cdr3_nt: TGCGCCAGCAGCTTCGGACTGAATCTCCAAGAGACCCAGTACTTC

d_call: TRBD1
j_call: TRBJ2-7
v_call: TRBV6-2/TRBV6-3
clone_size: many
cdr3_aa: CASSSQGVYEQYF
cdr3_nt: TGTGCCAGCAGTTCCCAGGGGGTCTACGAGCAGTACTTC

d_call: .
j_call: TRBJ1-4
v_call: TRBV18
clone_size: few
cdr3_aa: CASSPRQREANEKLFF
cdr3_nt: TGTGCCAGCTCACCGAGACAGAGGGAGGCTAATGAAAAACTGTTTTTT

d_call: .
j_call: TRBJ1-2
v_call: TRBV6-2/TRBV6-3
clone_size: many
cdr3_aa: CASSYSGRSSYGYTF
cdr3_nt: TGTGCCAGCAGTTACTCAGGCAGGTCGAGCTATGGCTACACCTTC

d_call: TRBD1
j_call: TRBJ2-5
v_call: TRBV5-4
clone_size: many
cdr3_aa: CASSLGQGPQETQYF
cdr3_nt: TGTGCCAGCAGCTTGGGACAGGGGCCCCAAGAGACCCAGTACTTC

d_call: TRBD1
j_call: TRBJ2-6
v_call: TRBV12-3/TRBV12-4
clone_size: many
cdr3_aa: CASSFRQGASSGANVLTF
cdr3_nt: TGTGCCAGCAGTTTCCGACAGGGGGCGAGCTCTGGGGCCAACGTCCTGACTTTC

d_call: .
j_call: TRBJ2-7
v_call: TRBV11-3
clone_size: few
cdr3_aa: CASSSISGGTYEQYF
cdr3_nt: TGTGCCAGCAGCTCAATATCCGGGGGAACCTACGAGCAGTACTTC

d_call: TRBD2
j_call: TRBJ2-7
v_call: TRBV7-8
clone_size: .
cdr3_aa: CASSPFRIAGHYEQYF
cdr3_nt: TGTGCCAGCAGCCCCTTCAGAATAGCGGGGCACTACGAGCAGTACTTC

d_call: .
j_call: TRBJ2-1
v_call: TRBV5-1
clone_size: many
cdr3_aa: CASTLGSGPYNEQFF
cdr3_nt: TGCGCCAGCACGCTTGGGTCGGGGCCCTACAATGAGCAGTTCTTC

d_call: .
j_call: TRBJ2-1
v_call: TRBV5-1
clone_size: many
cdr3_aa: CASSLASGGVSYNEQFF
cdr3_nt: TGCGCCAGCAGCTTGGCCTCAGGCGGGGTCTCCTACAATGAGCAGTTCTTC

d_call: TRBD2
j_call: TRBJ2-7
v_call: TRBV20-1
clone_size: many
cdr3_aa: CSAPIAGERYEQYF
cdr3_nt: TGCAGTGCTCCTATAGCGGGGGAAAGGTACGAGCAGTACTTC

d_call: TRBD1
j_call: TRBJ2-1
v_call: TRBV14
clone_size: many
cdr3_aa: CASSLTGARQFF
cdr3_nt: TGTGCCAGCAGCTTGACAGGGGCGAGGCAGTTCTTC

d_call: .
j_call: TRBJ2-1
v_call: TRBV20-1
clone_size: many
cdr3_aa: CSVPTLGSSYNEQFF
cdr3_nt: TGCAGTGTGCCCACCCTAGGGAGCTCCTACAATGAGCAGTTCTTC

d_call: TRBD2
j_call: TRBJ2-7
v_call: TRBV20-1
clone_size: .
cdr3_aa: CSATDSGGAGEQYF
cdr3_nt: TGCAGTGCTACGGATAGCGGGGGAGCTGGGGAGCAGTACTTC

d_call: .
j_call: TRBJ1-1
v_call: TRBV12-5
clone_size: many
cdr3_aa: CASGLGLNTEAFF
cdr3_nt: TGTGCTAGTGGTTTGGGACTGAACACTGAAGCTTTCTTT

d_call: TRBD2
j_call: TRBJ2-1
v_call: TRBV20-1
clone_size: many
cdr3_aa: CSARDPNSGSGNEQFF
cdr3_nt: TGCAGTGCTAGAGATCCAAATAGCGGGAGTGGAAATGAGCAGTTCTTC

d_call: .
j_call: TRBJ1-2
v_call: TRBV5-6
clone_size: many
cdr3_aa: CASSFRSTMHYGYTF
cdr3_nt: TGTGCCAGCAGCTTTAGGAGCACGATGCACTATGGCTACACCTTC

d_call: TRBD1
j_call: TRBJ1-6
v_call: TRBV4-3
clone_size: many
cdr3_aa: CASSQEWVYEGAYSPLHF
cdr3_nt: TGCGCCAGCAGCCAAGAATGGGTTTACGAGGGGGCCTATTCACCCCTCCACTTT